Sequencing of this T cell receptor beta chain was carried out in a study of blood T cell repertoires in COVID-19. Study in general: The United States, Italy and Spain provided the acute and convalescent COVID-19 samples. T cells, B-cell-depleted T cells, or PBMCs supplied cDNA or gDNA.

The ends were cut back, 4 bases at V and 9 bases at J, with 18 bases in the middle. The germline V gene encodes CDR1 MNHEY and CDR2 SMNVEV (reference sequence). This CDR3 comprises 14 residues. This clone was seen only a few times. Authors' data handling: Estimation of nucleated cell counts relied on the amplification of reference gene primers. Assay used: immunoSEQ multiplex PCR; TCRdb lists only in-frame clones, some missing. V, J and clone size reflect that table, while D and trimming were determined from the DNA. The data contain more than 200,000 clones, 65% to 80% of them seen just once; the ten biggest clones take up roughly 4%.

The chain couples TRBV27 to TRBJ1-1; tentatively, D is TRBD1 (6 bases). This sequence originates from a woman aged 35 to 49 with active or convalescent COVID-19. Sequencing was performed on peripheral blood. CDR3 in DNA: TGTGCCAGCAGTTACAGGGTGGGGACCATGAAAGCTTTCTTT. It translates to CASSYRVGTMKAFF.